The 32 T cell receptor beta chains listed next were all sequenced from one sample in a study of cytomegalovirus exposure and HLA in healthy donors. Profiling relied on immunoSEQ multiplex PCR, and the TCRdb table lists in-frame clones only, not all of them. The sample contains tens of thousands of clones, 95% to 98% of which appear only once. The source material was PBMCs. Receptors were obtained from a man aged 18 to 35 in good health and CMV-seronegative.

V gene TRBV19 combines with J gene TRBJ1-5; 10 bases line up with TRBD1. Germline V gene data show CDR1 as LNHDA and CDR2 as SQIVND (reference sequence). The CDR3 is 17 amino acids. J lost 5 bases, V lost 6 bases, and 13 bases had no gene match. CDR3 amino acids: CASRDRGRGGGDQPQHF. CDR3 coding DNA: TGTGCCAGTAGAGACAGGGGGCGCGGAGGTGGCGATCAGCCCCAGCATTTT.

The genes are TRBV9 and TRBJ2-5, with 10 bases fitting TRBD1. With 0 bases clipped from V and 2 bases from J, the junction kept 4 bases outside the gene matches. Germline V gene lookup returns CDR1 SGDLS and CDR2 YYNGEE. This CDR3 comprises 16 residues. CDR3 DNA: TGTGCCAGCAGCGTAGGAGGACAGGGGGGTCAAGAGACCCAGTACTTC. Amino acid sequence: CASSVGGQGGQETQYF.

The chain carries TRBV6-1 and TRBJ2-2; tentative D call: TRBD1 (6 bases). Trimming shortened V by 1 base and J by 2 bases, and 14 bases separated the two germline ends. Per germline, CDR1 MNHNS and CDR2 SASEGT. CDR3 length: 17 residues. The CDR3 loop is CASSEVGTRFNTGELFF. In nucleotides, the CDR3 is TGTGCCAGCAGTGAAGTGGGGACACGTTTTAACACCGGGGAGCTGTTTTTT.

This rearrangement joins TRBV7-9 to TRBJ2-5; D is possibly TRBD2 (6 bases). The CDR3 loop spans 14 amino acids. Between the trimmed V and J ends, which lost 3 bases and 5 bases, there was a span of 13 bases. Germline V gene lookup returns CDR1 SEHNR and CDR2 FQNEAQ (reference sequence). The DNA for the CDR3 is TGTGCCAGCAGCTTTGGAGCAGGGAGGGAGACCCAGTACTTC. Its translation: CASSFGAGRETQYF. Looking up the rest from reference TRBV7-9 and TRBJ2-5 gives the full variable domain: DTGVSQNPRHKITKRGQNVTFRCDPISEHNRLYWYRQTLGQGPEFLTYFQNEAQLEKSRLLSDRFSAERPKGSFSTLEIQRTEQGDSAMYLCASSFGAGRETQYFGPGTRLLVL.

This chain links TRBV19 with TRBJ2-6; 8 nucleotides line up with TRBD1. Germline CDR1 and CDR2: LNHDA and SQIVND (reference sequence). With V trimmed by 5 bases and J by 2 bases, 5 bases remained unmatched. The CDR3 has 16 residues. This CDR3 is CASSLQQGAGANVLTF. The CDR3 DNA follows: TGTGCCAGTAGTCTGCAACAGGGGGCTGGGGCCAACGTCCTGACTTTC.

The chain has TRBV2 and TRBJ1-4; possible D gene TRBD1, 6 bases. Germline loops: CDR1 SNHLY, CDR2 FYNNEI. The V end lost 4 bases, the J end lost 4 bases, and 10 bases lay between the germline ends. This CDR3 spans 14 amino acids. CDR3 residues: CASSGQESNEKLFF. As DNA, the CDR3 is TGTGCCAGCAGTGGACAGGAGAGTAATGAAAAACTGTTTTTT. The full variable domain, with the rest looked up from reference TRBV2 and TRBJ1-4, is EPEVTQTPSHQVTQMGQEVILRCVPISNHLYFYWYRQILGQKVEFLVSFYNNEISEKSEIFDDQFSVERPDGSNFTLKIRSTKLEDSAMYFCASSGQESNEKLFFGSGTQLSVL.

V and J are TRBV28 and TRBJ2-7, with 7 nucleotides matching TRBD1. The junction had 6 bases not matched to a gene; V was cut back by 7 bases and J by 0 bases. This CDR3 contains 14 residues. Per the germline V gene, CDR1 is MDHEN and CDR2 is SYDVKM. The CDR3 region has the DNA TGTGCCAGCAAGGGACAGACGATCTCCTACGAGCAGTACTTC. Translation: CASKGQTISYEQYF.

V and J are TRBV6-1 and TRBJ1-2; D is perhaps TRBD1 (5 bases). CDR1 and CDR2 from the germline V gene are MNHNS and SASEGT. CDR3 length: 13 residues. V lost 4 bases, J lost 6 bases, and 12 bases lay in between. The CDR3: CASSVTREDGYTF. In DNA, the CDR3 is TGTGCCAGCAGTGTAACCAGGGAGGATGGCTACACCTTC.

The genes are TRBV11-2 and TRBJ2-4; 8 positions agree with TRBD2. Germline CDR1 reads SGHAT; CDR2 reads FQNNGV. V was clipped by 6 bases and J by 2 bases; unmatched bases: 6. The CDR3 is 15 residues long. As DNA, the CDR3 is TGTGCCAGCAGACGTAGCGGGATGCCCAAAAACATTCAGTACTTC. This gives the protein CASRRSGMPKNIQYF.

This clone was detected only once. The J gene is TRBJ2-1, the V gene TRBV29-1; 9 bases align to TRBD1. The CDR3 totals 14 residues. Trimming at V came to 4 bases and at J to 3 bases, leaving 4 bases not matched to a gene. The germline CDR1 and CDR2 sequences are SQVTM and ANQGSEA. The CDR3 region has the DNA TGCAGCGTTGCTGGACAGGGGAACTACAATGAGCAGTTCTTC. Protein sequence: CSVAGQGNYNEQFF.

The genes are TRBV5-1 and TRBJ1-5; the D gene is possibly TRBD1 (5 bases). Germline assignment: CDR1 SGHRS and CDR2 YFSETQ. The CDR3 extends over 14 amino acids. Trimming left V 4 bases short and J 7 bases short, with 15 bases between. This chain's CDR3 is CASSPNGGDQPQHF. CDR3 nucleotides: TGCGCCAGCAGCCCAAACGGGGGGGACCAGCCCCAGCATTTT.

V is TRBV6-5 and J is TRBJ2-2; D possibly corresponds to TRBD1 (5 bases). The CDR3 loop spans 14 amino acids. Trimming cost V 10 bases and J 4 bases, with 16 bases left between them. Germline CDR1 and CDR2: MNHEY and SVGAGI. The CDR3 spells CATSDSAVTGELFF. CDR3 coding DNA: TGTGCCACCTCAGACAGCGCGGTCACCGGGGAGCTGTTTTTT.

CDR3 amino acids: CASSPVGDQETQYF. In DNA form, the CDR3 reads TGTGCCAGCAGCCCCGTCGGGGACCAAGAGACCCAGTACTTC. The J gene is TRBJ2-5, the V gene TRBV4-2, with D maybe TRBD2 (5 bases). Trimming took 4 bases from V and 0 from J, leaving 9 bases between them. This CDR3 spans 14 amino acids. Germline values: CDR1 LGHNA, CDR2 YNFKEQ.

The chain combines TRBV4-1 with TRBJ2-7; D is unresolved. Germline V gives CDR1 MGHRA, CDR2 YSYEKL. Between the trimmed V and J ends, which lost 4 bases and 1 base, there was a span of 8 bases. CDR3 length: 13 amino acids. In DNA, the CDR3 is TGCGCCAGCAGCCGGAGCGTATCCTACGAGCAGTACTTC. Protein product: CASSRSVSYEQYF.

The chain employs TRBV15 and TRBJ2-1; a weak D match, TRBD2 (5 bases). CDR3 size: 15 residues. Between the trimmed V and J ends, which lost 1 base and 0 bases, there was a span of 7 bases. From germline, CDR1 is LNHNV and CDR2 YYDKDF (reference sequence). Here the CDR3 reads CATSRAGSSYNEQFF. CDR3 DNA sequence: TGTGCCACCAGCAGAGCGGGGAGCTCCTACAATGAGCAGTTCTTC.

CDR3 in DNA: TGTGCCAGCAGCTTAAGCAACTACGAGCAGTACGTC. Encoded protein: CASSLSNYEQYV. J is TRBJ2-7 and V is TRBV11-2; D ambiguous. Germline V lookup: CDR1 SGHAT, CDR2 FQNNGV. V lost 2 bases and J lost 3, with 5 bases in between. The CDR3 extends over 12 amino acids.

The V call is TRBV28, the J call TRBJ1-1; 7 nucleotides align to TRBD1. Germline V gene lookup returns CDR1 MDHEN and CDR2 SYDVKM. Germline trimming cut 1 base from V and 11 bases from J; bases unmatched to any gene: 13. The CDR3 runs to 15 residues. The CDR3 spells CASSLYRTGTGGAFF. In DNA, the CDR3 is TGTGCCAGCAGTTTATATCGGACAGGAACGGGAGGGGCTTTCTTT.

V and J are TRBV6-5 and TRBJ1-2; TRBD1 matches at 9 bases. J gave up 8 bases and V 2 bases, and 9 bases lay outside the gene matches. Germline V gene lookup returns CDR1 MNHEY and CDR2 SVGAGI. The CDR3 runs to 15 residues. The CDR3 loop is CASSYGGQGAGGYTF. The DNA for the CDR3 is TGTGCCAGCAGTTACGGGGGACAGGGCGCGGGCGGCTACACCTTC.

In DNA, the CDR3 is TGTGCCAGTAGTAGCCTAGGCGGGGGCGGATACACCGGGGAGCTGTTTTTT. Translated, it gives CASSSLGGGGYTGELFF. V and J are TRBV19 and TRBJ2-2; tentatively, D is TRBD2 (7 bases). Trimming removed 4 bases at V and 3 bases at J, with 18 bases between. The CDR3 totals 17 residues. CDR1 and CDR2 (germline): LNHDA, SQIVND (reference sequence).

J is TRBJ1-1 and V is TRBV5-1; a possible D gene is TRBD1 (5 bases). Trimming left V 1 base short and J 1 base short, with 11 bases between. Looked up from germline, CDR1 is SGHRS and CDR2 is YFSETQ. This CDR3 has 15 amino acids. CDR3 region: CASSLSDRKNTEAFF. DNA for the CDR3: TGCGCCAGCAGCTTGTCCGACAGAAAGAACACTGAAGCTTTCTTT.

This sequence joins TRBV27 and TRBJ2-2; 8 bases agree with TRBD1. CDR1 and CDR2 (germline): MNHEY, SMNVEV (reference sequence). J lost 3 bases, V lost 8 bases, and 14 bases had no gene match. The CDR3 runs to 17 residues. CDR3 coding DNA: TGTGCCAGCCGAGGCGAATGGGACAGGTCCTACACCGGGGAGCTGTTTTTT. Translated, it gives CASRGEWDRSYTGELFF.

V usage is TRBV12-5 and J usage is TRBJ1-5; TRBD1 might be the D (6 bases). Germline-derived CDR1 and CDR2 are LGHNT and FRNRAP. Trimming took off 5 bases at V and 7 bases at J, with 15 bases between the two ends. CDR3 length: 14 amino acids. The CDR3 is CASGDSNRAQPQHF. The CDR3 DNA is TGTGCTAGTGGTGATAGTAACAGGGCCCAGCCCCAGCATTTT.

V and J are TRBV5-4 and TRBJ1-4, with TRBD1 matching over 9 bases. V lost 4 bases to trimming and J lost 5 bases; unmatched junction nucleotides: 6. This CDR3 has 15 amino acids. CDR1 is SGHNT and CDR2 is YYREEE in the germline V gene (reference sequence). The CDR3 sequence: CASSPTGGTNEKLFF. The CDR3 bases are TGTGCCAGCAGCCCAACAGGGGGCACGAATGAAAAACTGTTTTTT.

This sequence joins TRBV28 and TRBJ1-3, with D maybe TRBD1 (5 bases). The V and J ends lost 3 bases and 0 bases respectively, with 12 bases between them. The CDR3 is made up of 16 amino acids. CDR1 is MDHEN, CDR2 SYDVKM, per germline. The CDR3 spells CASSLWNQGSGNTIYF. The CDR3 DNA follows: TGTGCCAGCAGTTTGTGGAACCAGGGCTCTGGAAACACCATATATTTT.

CDR3 nucleotide sequence: TGTGCCAGCAGCTGGGTGAGCGGAAATGAGCAGTTCTTC. It specifies CASSWVSGNEQFF. The rearrangement links TRBV7-2 to TRBJ2-1; the D gene is possibly TRBD2 (5 bases). Trimming removed 4 bases at V and 7 bases at J, with 11 bases between. This CDR3 spans 13 amino acids. Germline V CDR1 and CDR2: SGHTA, FQGNSA.

The chain uses TRBV18 and TRBJ1-2; 7 positions agree with TRBD1. The CDR3 is made up of 14 amino acids. With V trimmed by 3 bases and J by 8 bases, 9 bases remained unmatched. Looked up from germline, CDR1 is KGHSH and CDR2 is LQKENI. The CDR3 loop reads CASSPSGQGVGYTF. The CDR3 DNA follows: TGTGCCAGCTCACCTTCCGGGCAGGGGGTCGGCTACACCTTC.

This chain connects TRBV6-1 to TRBJ2-1; 8 bases match TRBD2. The CDR3 consists of 16 residues. Trimming cost V 5 bases and J 4 bases; bases outside gene matches: 10. CDR1 and CDR2 from the germline V gene are MNHNS and SASEGT. The CDR3, as DNA: TGTGCCAGCAGTCAAGTAGCGGGGCGGGGGTACAATGAGCAGTTCTTC. Protein product: CASSQVAGRGYNEQFF.

The chain is built from TRBV6-6 and TRBJ2-4; 10 bases match TRBD2. J was trimmed by 4 bases and V by 6 bases; bases with no gene match: 6. The CDR3 spans 15 residues. The germline V gene has CDR1 MNHNY and CDR2 SVGAGI (reference sequence). CDR3 residues: CASREGLAVKNIQYF. The CDR3 bases are TGTGCCAGCAGGGAAGGACTAGCGGTGAAAAACATTCAGTACTTC.

This chain links TRBV11-3 with TRBJ2-1; a weak D match, TRBD2 (6 bases). This CDR3 has 19 amino acids. Trimming took off 2 bases at V and 2 bases at J, with 22 bases between the two ends. CDR1 SGHNT and CDR2 YENEEA come from the germline V gene. CDR3 in amino acids: CASSLSRGGVENTYNEQFF. The CDR3 DNA reads as TGTGCCAGCAGCTTATCCCGGGGCGGGGTGGAAAACACCTACAATGAGCAGTTCTTC.

The chain has TRBV2 and TRBJ1-5; a weak D match, TRBD1 (6 bases). The CDR3 contains 15 residues. Trimming stripped 6 bases from V and 4 bases from J, with 16 bases between. Germline assignment: CDR1 SNHLY and CDR2 FYNNEI. Here the CDR3 reads CASRGATGRNQPQHF. The CDR3 coding sequence is TGTGCCAGCAGAGGAGCAACAGGGAGAAATCAGCCCCAGCATTTT.

The chain couples TRBV19 to TRBJ1-1, with 7 bases identical to TRBD1. This CDR3 comprises 12 residues. From germline, CDR1 is LNHDA and CDR2 SQIVND (reference sequence). J was trimmed by 7 bases and V by 3 bases; bases with no gene match: 2. CDR3 loop: CASSMRDSEAFF. DNA of the CDR3: TGTGCCAGTAGTATGCGGGACAGTGAAGCTTTCTTT.

This clone has a single count. The genes are TRBV5-1 and TRBJ2-7; 7 positions match TRBD1. Germline V gene data show CDR1 as SGHRS and CDR2 as YFSETQ. Losses at the gene ends were 0 bases for V and 0 bases for J; bases not matched to a gene: 6. The CDR3 has 16 residues. The CDR3 DNA reads as TGCGCCAGCAGCTTGGCCGGGACAGAGAGCTCCTACGAGCAGTACTTC. This codes for CASSLAGTESSYEQYF.